The 6 T cell receptor beta chains presented below share a single source sample, sequenced in a study of blood T cells in healthy people across ages. A second PCR, run for 7 to 11 cycles, used a sample-barcoded 5' primer plus a J-beta primer mix. MiXCR, run by TCRdb on the 5' RACE reads, gives a single entry per CDR3 protein. The table includes around 1.5 million distinct CDR3 sequences, approximately 59% detected once. Sequencing was performed on blood. Receptor source: a man aged 18 to 29 in good health.

A single count supports this clonotype. The rearrangement links TRBV14 to TRBJ2-3; no definite D call. Germline V gene lookup returns CDR1 SGHDN and CDR2 FVKESK. The CDR3 spans 15 residues. Trimming shortened V by 1 base and J by 5 bases, and 13 bases separated the two germline ends. CDR3 loop: CASSQGTSKGDTQYF. The CDR3 bases are TGTGCCAGCAGCCAAGGGACCTCTAAAGGAGATACGCAGTATTTT.

The chain joins TRBV19 to TRBJ1-4; maybe TRBD1 (5 bases). In germline, CDR1 is LNHDA, CDR2 SQIVND (reference sequence). This CDR3 has 16 residues. V was pared by 1 base and J by 5 bases, with 14 bases between. The CDR3 sequence is CASSIAAGTVNEKLFF. Written as DNA, the CDR3 is TGTGCCAGTAGTATAGCCGCCGGGACGGTAAATGAAAAACTGTTTTTT.

This chain links TRBV7-9 with TRBJ2-1, with unresolved D. CDR3 length equals 13 residues. V was pared by 4 bases and J by 8 bases, with 12 bases between. CDR1 SEHNR and CDR2 FQNEAQ come from the germline V gene (reference sequence). CDR3 nucleotides: TGTGCCAGCAGCTCTCTCTATATCGATGAGCAGTTCTTC. This encodes CASSSLYIDEQFF. The variable domain in full, with the rest retrieved from reference TRBV7-9 and TRBJ2-1, is DTGVSQNPRHKITKRGQNVTFRCDPISEHNRLYWYRQTLGQGPEFLTYFQNEAQLEKSRLLSDRFSAERPKGSFSTLEIQRTEQGDSAMYLCASSSLYIDEQFFGPGTRLTVL.

The CDR3 region is CASQGQGVTGELFF. In DNA form, the CDR3 reads TGTGCCAGCCAAGGACAGGGGGTGACCGGGGAGCTGTTTTTT. The chain recombines TRBV2 with TRBJ2-2; TRBD1 matches at 10 bases. This CDR3 comprises 14 residues. V trimming: 8 bases; J trimming: 5 bases; junction bases outside the gene matches: 5. Germline CDR1 and CDR2: SNHLY and FYNNEI.

This chain connects TRBV6-6 to TRBJ1-1, with a tentative D call TRBD1 (6 bases). The CDR3 is 12 amino acids. Trimming took off 2 bases at V and 8 bases at J, with 9 bases between the two ends. CDR1 and CDR2 (germline): MNHNY, SVGAGI (reference sequence). The CDR3 nucleotides read TGTGCCAGCAGTTACGAGGGGGACGAAGCTTTCTTT. This translates into CASSYEGDEAFF.

The sample holds a few counts of this clonotype. V and J are TRBV5-1 and TRBJ2-4; weak D call: TRBD2 (6 bases). V lost 3 bases to trimming and J lost 0 bases, with 10 bases between them. Germline V CDR1 and CDR2: SGHRS, YFSETQ. CDR3 length: 15 residues. CDR3 DNA sequence: TGCGCCAGCAGCTGGGGGGAGCTAGCCAAAAACATTCAGTACTTC. Protein product: CASSWGELAKNIQYF.